One and the same sample provided the 29 T cell receptor beta chains below, sequenced in a study of blood T cell repertoires in COVID-19. The assay was immunoSEQ multiplex PCR, and TCRdb's table has in-frame clones only and misses some. The sample consists of 210,000 or so clones, about 86% of them appearing once. Material: peripheral blood. The receptors come from a man aged 18 to 35 with active or convalescent COVID-19.

The J gene is TRBJ1-5, the V gene TRBV27, with no clear D. The CDR3 spans 13 residues. Germline CDR1 MNHEY, CDR2 SMNVEV (reference sequence). V was pared by 1 base and J by 5 bases, with 6 bases between. CDR3 in amino acids: CASSLYSDQPQHF. The CDR3, as DNA: TGTGCCAGCAGTTTATATAGTGATCAGCCCCAGCATTTT.

V is TRBV5-6 and J is TRBJ2-3; 7 nucleotides align to TRBD1. Germline lookup yields CDR1 SGHDT and CDR2 YYEEEE. The J segment lost 2 bases and the V segment lost 1 base, leaving 7 bases of the junction unmatched. The CDR3 is 16 amino acids. The CDR3 DNA sequence: TGTGCCAGCAGCTTGAGAAGGGACAGCACCACAGATACGCAGTATTTT. It translates to CASSLRRDSTTDTQYF.

This clone showed up many times. The chain couples TRBV3-1 (or the pseudogene TRBV3-2) to TRBJ2-2, with D unclear. The germline gives CDR1 LGHDT, CDR2 YNNKEL (reference sequence). The CDR3 runs to 12 residues. V lost 4 bases and J 8 bases, leaving 8 bases between the germline ends. The CDR3 is CASSLAKGELFF. CDR3 nucleotide sequence: TGTGCCAGCAGCCTAGCTAAAGGGGAGCTGTTTTTT.

The chain uses TRBV27 and TRBJ1-1; D is unresolved. Germline V gene lookup returns CDR1 MNHEY and CDR2 SMNVEV (reference sequence). Trimming removed 5 bases at V and 6 bases at J, with 16 bases between. This CDR3 spans 14 amino acids. The CDR3 sequence is CASSPLTRKAEAFF. The CDR3 region has the DNA TGTGCCAGCAGTCCACTGACAAGGAAGGCTGAAGCTTTCTTT.

J is TRBJ2-5 and V is TRBV3-1 (or the pseudogene TRBV3-2); no reliable D call. The CDR3 sequence is 15 residues long. V was shortened by 0 bases and J by 3 bases, with 11 bases between the two germline ends. Germline assignment: CDR1 LGHDT and CDR2 YNNKEL (reference sequence). The CDR3 is CASSQDRQHKETQYF. The DNA of the CDR3 is TGTGCCAGCAGCCAAGATCGCCAACACAAAGAGACCCAGTACTTC.

This chain joins TRBV28 and TRBJ1-2, with 9 nucleotides matching TRBD1. The germline V gene has CDR1 MDHEN and CDR2 SYDVKM. The CDR3 loop spans 15 amino acids. V was clipped by 4 bases and J by 8 bases; unmatched bases: 11. The CDR3 spells CASSSPGTGIFGYTF. CDR3 nucleotides: TGTGCCAGCAGTTCCCCCGGGACAGGGATATTCGGCTACACCTTC.

The rearrangement links TRBV11-2 to TRBJ1-4; 9 bases are a match to TRBD1. The germline CDR1 and CDR2 sequences are SGHAT and FQNNGV. V gave up 2 bases and J gave up 4 bases; unmatched junction bases: 5. The CDR3 has 16 residues. CDR3 in DNA: TGTGCCAGCAGCTTAAGACCGGGACAGGGTAATGAAAAACTGTTTTTT. This encodes CASSLRPGQGNEKLFF.

This clone was counted only a few times. V usage is TRBV5-6 and J usage is TRBJ1-2; maybe TRBD1 (6 bases). Trimming took off 4 bases at V and 4 bases at J, with 14 bases between the two ends. This CDR3 spans 14 amino acids. The germline gives CDR1 SGHDT, CDR2 YYEEEE. The CDR3 DNA follows: TGTGCCAGCAGCCGAATCGACAGGTTCTATGGCTACACCTTC. Translation gives CASSRIDRFYGYTF. The full variable domain, in which reference TRBV5-6 and TRBJ1-2 provide the parts outside the CDR3, is DAGVTQSPTHLIKTRGQQVTLRCSPKSGHDTVSWYQQALGQGPQFIFQYYEEEERQRGNFPDRFSGHQFPNYSSELNVNALLLGDSALYLCASSRIDRFYGYTFGSGTRLTVV.

V and J are TRBV14 and TRBJ2-5; no firm D call. The germline V gene has CDR1 SGHDN and CDR2 FVKESK. With 1 base removed from V and 5 bases from J, the gap between germline ends came to 11 bases. The length of the CDR3 is 14 residues. The DNA of the CDR3 is TGTGCCAGCAGCCAAGTTCGGTTGAGGGAGACCCAGTACTTC. Translating gives CASSQVRLRETQYF.

The gene calls are TRBV5-1 and TRBJ2-1, with 13 bases fitting TRBD2. CDR1 SGHRS and CDR2 YFSETQ come from the germline V gene. This CDR3 spans 18 amino acids. The ends lost 3 bases at V and 7 bases at J; junction bases unmatched: 13. CDR3 DNA: TGCGCCAGCAGCTCGAGAAAAGGAGGACTAGCGGGAGTGAATGAGCAGTTCTTC. Its translation: CASSSRKGGLAGVNEQFF.

V and J are TRBV5-5 and TRBJ2-5, with D maybe TRBD1 (6 bases). Between the trimmed V and J ends, which lost 0 bases and 0 bases, there was a span of 21 bases. The CDR3 runs to 19 residues. Germline lookup yields CDR1 SGHKS and CDR2 YYEKEE (reference sequence). The CDR3 nucleotides are TGTGCCAGCAGCTTGGCCCTTTTATCGGCAGGGGCCCACCAAGAGACCCAGTACTTC. Translating gives CASSLALLSAGAHQETQYF.

As regards this clone: Relative to the germline gene, one junction end is altered; a read error may explain this. The chain carries TRBV7-2 and TRBJ2-7; 9 nucleotides agree with TRBD1. The CDR3 is 15 residues long. CDR1 SGHTA and CDR2 FQGNSA come from the germline V gene. The CDR3 spells CASRLAGTGIYEQYF. Here the CDR3 DNA reads TGTGCCAGCAGGTTAGCCGGGACAGGGATCTACGAGCAGTACTTC.

The genes are TRBV30 and TRBJ2-5; 9 bases are shared with TRBD1. The V gene's germline CDR1 is GTSNPN and CDR2 SVGIG (reference sequence). The CDR3 totals 14 residues. J lost 9 bases, V lost 5 bases, and 13 bases had no gene match. The chain's CDR3 is CAWVEGFGTGPQYF. CDR3 nucleotide sequence: TGTGCCTGGGTTGAAGGTTTCGGGACAGGGCCCCAGTACTTC.

The genes are TRBV19 and TRBJ1-5; D uncertain. Germline assignment: CDR1 LNHDA and CDR2 SQIVND (reference sequence). V gave up 3 bases and J gave up 1 base, with 16 bases separating them. This CDR3 comprises 17 residues. CDR3 DNA sequence: TGTGCCAGTAGTATGCCCAATTTCGGGAGGAGCAATCAGCCCCAGCATTTT. Its protein product is CASSMPNFGRSNQPQHF.

This clone has a single count. The CDR3 region is CASSSPGLADTDTQYF. The CDR3 DNA reads TGTGCCAGCAGCTCCCCGGGACTAGCGGACACAGATACGCAGTATTTT. The chain uses TRBV5-6 and TRBJ2-3; 11 positions agree with TRBD2. The junction had 5 bases not matched to a gene; V was cut back by 3 bases and J by 2 bases. The germline V gene encodes CDR1 SGHDT and CDR2 YYEEEE. The length of the CDR3 is 16 residues. The whole variable domain, filled in from reference TRBV5-6 and TRBJ2-3, reads DAGVTQSPTHLIKTRGQQVTLRCSPKSGHDTVSWYQQALGQGPQFIFQYYEEEERQRGNFPDRFSGHQFPNYSSELNVNALLLGDSALYLCASSSPGLADTDTQYFGPGTRLTVL.

The chain has TRBV11-2 and TRBJ1-1; TRBD1 agrees at 8 bases. The trim removed 6 bases at V and 1 base at J, leaving 7 bases unmatched. The CDR3 contains 15 residues. CDR1 and CDR2 (germline): SGHAT, FQNNGV. The CDR3 DNA reads TGTGCCAGCAGTAAAGGACAGGGCTGGAACACTGAAGCTTTCTTT. This encodes CASSKGQGWNTEAFF.

The chain employs TRBV5-6 and TRBJ2-5, with D possibly being TRBD2 (5 bases). CDR1 is SGHDT, CDR2 YYEEEE, per germline. The V end lost 9 bases, the J end lost 5 bases, and 23 bases lay between the germline ends. The CDR3 extends over 15 amino acids. The CDR3 nucleotides are TGTGCCACCACCTCAGATAAGGCTAGCTGGGAGACCCAGTACTTC. Its protein is CATTSDKASWETQYF.

The genes are TRBV7-9 and TRBJ2-7; D not certain. The CDR3 loop spans 12 amino acids. Germline assignment: CDR1 SEHNR and CDR2 FQNEAQ (reference sequence). V was clipped by 2 bases and J by 4 bases, with 6 bases between them. The CDR3 region has the DNA TGTGCCAGCAGCTTAAAACAATACGAGCAGTACTTC. The encoded protein is CASSLKQYEQYF.

This clone is a singleton in its sample. V is TRBV19 and J is TRBJ2-7, with a weak D call TRBD2 (5 bases). CDR3 length: 16 amino acids. Germline V lookup: CDR1 LNHDA, CDR2 SQIVND (reference sequence). Between the trimmed V and J ends, which lost 0 bases and 0 bases, there was a span of 12 bases. CDR3 loop: CASSIDPRRDSYEQYF. CDR3 in DNA: TGTGCCAGTAGTATAGATCCCCGACGGGACTCCTACGAGCAGTACTTC.

V usage is TRBV24-1 and J usage is TRBJ1-4; D call uncertain. This CDR3 has 13 residues. Germline loops: CDR1 KGHDR, CDR2 SFDVKD. Trimming pared 4 bases from V and 8 bases from J, leaving 10 bases between. As DNA, the CDR3 is TGTGCCACCAGTGACAGGTTCGAGGAAAAACTGTTTTTT. This codes for CATSDRFEEKLFF.

The rearrangement uses TRBV5-1 and TRBJ2-5; weak D call: TRBD1 (7 bases). This CDR3 contains 16 residues. Germline CDR1 SGHRS, CDR2 YFSETQ. V lost 0 bases, J lost 2 bases, and 14 bases lay in between. The CDR3 loop reads CASSLAVAGGQETQYF. The CDR3 DNA follows: TGCGCCAGCAGCTTGGCAGTCGCAGGGGGGCAAGAGACCCAGTACTTC.

The rearrangement joins TRBV25-1 to TRBJ2-3; D is possibly TRBD1 (6 bases). Germline assignment: CDR1 MGHDK and CDR2 SYGVNS. This CDR3 has 14 residues. V was clipped by 5 bases and J by 4 bases, with 13 bases between them. The CDR3 protein is CASSLPGAADTQYF. CDR3 DNA: TGTGCCAGCAGTCTACCAGGGGCCGCAGATACGCAGTATTTT.

V usage is TRBV19 and J usage is TRBJ1-5; 9 nucleotides agree with TRBD1. CDR3 length equals 16 residues. CDR1 is LNHDA and CDR2 is SQIVND in the germline V gene (reference sequence). V shed 10 bases, J shed 2 bases, and the junction held 12 bases outside the gene matches. CDR3 in amino acids: CATVDRGRSGNQPQHF. The CDR3 DNA follows: TGTGCCACCGTGGACAGGGGAAGGTCCGGCAATCAGCCCCAGCATTTT. The full variable domain, in which reference TRBV19 and TRBJ1-5 provide the parts outside the CDR3, is DGGITQSPKYLFRKEGQNVTLSCEQNLNHDAMYWYRQDPGQGLRLIYYSQIVNDFQKGDIAEGYSVSREKKESFPLTVTSAQKNPTAFYLCATVDRGRSGNQPQHFGDGTRLSIL.

The V and J genes are TRBV3-1 (or the pseudogene TRBV3-2) and TRBJ2-3, with TRBD2 matching 9 bases. J was trimmed by 0 bases and V by 7 bases; bases with no gene match: 2. The CDR3 is 14 residues long. Germline V gene data show CDR1 as LGHDT and CDR2 as YNNKEL (reference sequence). The CDR3 bases are TGTGCCAGCACCACTAGCGGGAGCACAGATACGCAGTATTTT. Its translation is CASTTSGSTDTQYF.

The chain uses TRBV19 and TRBJ1-5, with 10 bases lining up with TRBD1. The CDR3 consists of 16 residues. With 3 bases clipped from V and 1 base from J, the junction kept 3 bases outside the gene matches. Germline V lookup: CDR1 LNHDA, CDR2 SQIVND (reference sequence). The CDR3 DNA sequence: TGTGCCAGTAGTATGTGGACAGGGGGAAGCAATCAGCCCCAGCATTTT. It is translated as CASSMWTGGSNQPQHF.

V and J are TRBV2 and TRBJ1-5, with D possibly TRBD1 on 5 matching bases. This CDR3 is built from 13 residues. Germline values: CDR1 SNHLY, CDR2 FYNNEI. V gave up 8 bases and J gave up 9 bases, with 17 bases separating them. The CDR3 protein is CASPRVLRGPQHF. The CDR3 nucleotides read TGTGCCAGCCCCAGGGTTCTAAGGGGGCCCCAGCATTTT. The whole variable domain, filled in from reference TRBV2 and TRBJ1-5, reads EPEVTQTPSHQVTQMGQEVILRCVPISNHLYFYWYRQILGQKVEFLVSFYNNEISEKSEIFDDQFSVERPDGSNFTLKIRSTKLEDSAMYFCASPRVLRGPQHFGDGTRLSIL.

A note on this clone: This CDR3 is also generated by other DNA sequences in the sample. This chain links TRBV28 with TRBJ2-7; 7 positions agree with TRBD2. CDR1 is MDHEN, CDR2 SYDVKM, per germline. The CDR3 length is 13 residues. J was trimmed by 3 bases and V by 5 bases; bases with no gene match: 4. The CDR3 nucleotides are TGTGCCAGCAGTCCCTCGGGGGGCTACGAGCAGTACTTC. Translating gives CASSPSGGYEQYF.

V usage is TRBV5-5 and J usage is TRBJ2-1; TRBD1 agrees at 10 bases. The J segment lost 2 bases and the V segment lost 5 bases, leaving 4 bases of the junction unmatched. The length of the CDR3 is 15 residues. The germline gives CDR1 SGHKS, CDR2 YYEKEE (reference sequence). The CDR3 protein is CASSLGTGAYNEQFF. DNA for the CDR3: TGTGCCAGCAGTCTAGGGACAGGGGCCTACAATGAGCAGTTCTTC.

This clone was picked up many times. The chain employs TRBV4-1 and TRBJ2-2, with D possibly matching TRBD2 (6 bases). CDR3 length: 14 residues. V was trimmed by 3 bases and J by 5 bases, leaving 10 bases between them. Per the germline V gene, CDR1 is MGHRA and CDR2 is YSYEKL. The CDR3: CASSHLGGTGELFF. In DNA, the CDR3 is TGCGCCAGCAGCCACCTCGGGGGTACCGGGGAGCTGTTTTTT.